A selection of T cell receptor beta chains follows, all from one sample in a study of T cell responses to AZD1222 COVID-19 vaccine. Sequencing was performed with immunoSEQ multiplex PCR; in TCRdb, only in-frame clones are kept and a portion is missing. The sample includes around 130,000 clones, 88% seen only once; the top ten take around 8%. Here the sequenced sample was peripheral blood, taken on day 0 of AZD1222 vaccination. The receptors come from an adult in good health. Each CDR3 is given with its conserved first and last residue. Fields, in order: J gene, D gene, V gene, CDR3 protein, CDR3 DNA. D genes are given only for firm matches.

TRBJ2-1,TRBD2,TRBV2,CASSGLAGVRNEQFF,TGTGCCAGCAGTGGACTAGCGGGAGTTCGGAATGAGCAGTTCTTC
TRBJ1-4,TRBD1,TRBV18,CASSNRGTNEKLFF,TGTGCCAGCTCAAACAGGGGAACTAATGAAAAACTGTTTTTT
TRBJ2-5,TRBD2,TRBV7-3,CASSFTGTRKETQYF,TGTGCCAGCAGCTTCACCGGGACTAGGAAAGAGACCCAGTACTTC
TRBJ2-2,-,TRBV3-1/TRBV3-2,CASSQVARTGELFF,TGTGCCAGCAGCCAGGTGGCGCGGACCGGGGAGCTGTTTTTT
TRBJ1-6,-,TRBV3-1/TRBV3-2,CASSPRVRSVSPLHF,TGTGCCAGCAGCCCCCGCGTGCGGAGTGTCTCACCCCTCCACTTT
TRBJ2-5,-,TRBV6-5,CASCRTATKETQYF,TGTGCCAGCTGCAGGACAGCCACCAAGGAGACCCAGTACTTC
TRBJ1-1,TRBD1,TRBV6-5,CASSYSKTGGTEAFF,TGTGCCAGCAGTTACTCGAAGACAGGGGGCACTGAAGCTTTCTTT
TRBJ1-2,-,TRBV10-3,CATSGGGLGYTF,TGTGCCACCTCAGGTGGGGGGCTCGGCTACACCTTC
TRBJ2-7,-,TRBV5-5,CASSLVGGQSSYEQYF,TGTGCCAGCAGCTTGGTAGGAGGCCAAAGCTCCTACGAGCAGTACTTC
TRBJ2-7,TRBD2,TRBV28,CASSFSRDLSGAYEQYF,TGTGCCAGCAGTTTTTCCCGGGATCTCAGCGGGGCCTACGAGCAGTACTTC
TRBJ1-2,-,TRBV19,CASSSTNRDGYTF,TGTGCCAGTAGCTCGACCAACAGGGATGGCTACACCTTC
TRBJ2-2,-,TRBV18,CASSPWGRTGELFF,TGTGCCAGCTCACCATGGGGGCGCACCGGGGAGCTGTTTTTT